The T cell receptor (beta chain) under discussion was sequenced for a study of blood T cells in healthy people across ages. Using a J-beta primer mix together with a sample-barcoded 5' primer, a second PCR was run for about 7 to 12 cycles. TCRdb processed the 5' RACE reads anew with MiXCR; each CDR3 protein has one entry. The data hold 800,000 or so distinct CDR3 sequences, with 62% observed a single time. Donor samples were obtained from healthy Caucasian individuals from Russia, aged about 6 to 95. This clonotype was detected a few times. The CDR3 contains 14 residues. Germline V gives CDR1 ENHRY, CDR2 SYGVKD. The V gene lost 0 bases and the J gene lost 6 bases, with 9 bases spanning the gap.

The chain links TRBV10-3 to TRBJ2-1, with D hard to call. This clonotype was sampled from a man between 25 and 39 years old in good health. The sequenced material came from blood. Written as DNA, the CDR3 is TGTGCCATCAGTGAGTCTAACGTTCCCAATGAGCAGTTCTTC. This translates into CAISESNVPNEQFF.